Listed here are 29 T cell receptor beta chains from one sample, sequenced in a study of cytomegalovirus exposure and HLA in healthy donors. PCR was performed using 60 Vbeta and 13 Jbeta primers. Data came from immunoSEQ multiplex PCR; TCRdb stores just in-frame clones and leaves some out. The sample carries some 150,000 clones, about four fifths recorded once. The sequencing sample was made of PBMCs. Receptors originate from a young man in good health and CMV-seronegative.

The rearrangement uses TRBV7-2 and TRBJ2-3; 9 bases are a match to TRBD1. The CDR3 has 14 amino acids. Germline-derived CDR1 and CDR2 are SGHTA and FQGNSA. J was trimmed by 6 bases and V by 5 bases; bases with no gene match: 6. In nucleotides, the CDR3 is TGTGCCAGCAGCCCGGGACAGGGTATGGATACGCAGTATTTT. Translation gives CASSPGQGMDTQYF.

The chain combines TRBV7-2 with TRBJ1-4; D may be TRBD1 (5 bases). Germline V CDR1 and CDR2: SGHTA, FQGNSA. This CDR3 has 14 residues. The V and J ends lost 5 bases and 6 bases respectively, with 13 bases between them. In DNA, the CDR3 is TGTGCCAGCAGCCCCCGGGGGTCGTATGAAAAACTGTTTTTT. Protein: CASSPRGSYEKLFF.

This clone was seen just once. This CDR3 reads CASSRSDRLTGELFF. Written as DNA, the CDR3 is TGTGCCAGCAGCCGATCGGACAGGTTAACCGGGGAGCTGTTTTTT. This rearrangement joins TRBV7-3 to TRBJ2-2, with 7 bases that match TRBD1. V dropped 5 bases and J dropped 5; count of bases not matched to a gene: 8. Germline assignment: CDR1 SGHTA and CDR2 FQGTGA. CDR3 length: 15 residues. The full variable domain, in which reference TRBV7-3 and TRBJ2-2 provide the parts outside the CDR3, is GAGVSQTPSNKVTEKGKYVELRCDPISGHTALYWYRQSLGQGPEFLIYFQGTGAADDSGLPNDRFFAVRPEGSVSTLKIQRTERGDSAVYLCASSRSDRLTGELFFGEGSRLTVL.

Only one count was recorded for this clone. This chain links TRBV5-1 with TRBJ2-3; possible D gene TRBD2, 6 bases. The V gene lost 5 bases and the J gene lost 0 bases, with 13 bases spanning the gap. Germline values: CDR1 SGHRS, CDR2 YFSETQ. The CDR3 extends over 15 amino acids. The CDR3 nucleotides read TGCGCCAGCAGTTGGGGAAGCGGGAGCACAGATACGCAGTATTTT. Protein: CASSWGSGSTDTQYF.

V usage is TRBV14 and J usage is TRBJ2-3; the D is unclear. Germline CDR1 is SGHDN and CDR2 is FVKESK. The CDR3 totals 15 residues. Trimming left V 1 base short and J 6 bases short, with 14 bases between. CDR3 DNA sequence: TGTGCCAGCAGCCAAGCCTTCCGATTGAGCGATACGCAGTATTTT. It codes for CASSQAFRLSDTQYF.

This clone has a single count. V and J are TRBV5-1 and TRBJ1-3; D may be TRBD1 (6 bases). The CDR3 sequence is 14 residues long. The V and J ends lost 6 bases and 0 bases respectively, with 10 bases between them. The germline CDR1 and CDR2 sequences are SGHRS and YFSETQ. The CDR3 region has the DNA TGCGCCAGCACGGACAGCTACTCTGGAAACACCATATATTTT. It yields the protein CASTDSYSGNTIYF.

CDR3 protein: CASSQKGALLSTDTQYF. The CDR3 bases are TGTGCCAGCAGTCAAAAGGGGGCTCTGTTATCGACAGATACGCAGTATTTT. The V gene is TRBV27, the J gene TRBJ2-3, with 7 bases fitting TRBD1. V was clipped by 5 bases and J by 3 bases; unmatched bases: 14. The CDR3 consists of 17 residues. Germline assignment: CDR1 MNHEY and CDR2 SMNVEV (reference sequence).

Worth noting for this clone: A junction boundary mismatches the germline segment, possibly from a read error. The rearrangement joins TRBV29-1 to TRBJ1-2; TRBD1 matches at 8 bases. CDR1 and CDR2 (germline): SQVTM, ANQGSEA. The CDR3 spans 13 residues. CDR3 amino acids: CSVGDRNTYGYPF. DNA for the CDR3: TGCAGCGTGGGGGACAGGAATACCTATGGCTACCCCTTC.

This clone has just a few counts. Germline is not matched at one junction end, which may reflect a read error. The chain carries TRBV7-7 and TRBJ2-3, with D possibly being TRBD2 (5 bases). This CDR3 is built from 13 residues. In germline, CDR1 is SSHAT, CDR2 FNYEAQ (reference sequence). The CDR3 coding sequence is TGTGCTAGCAGCTTAGCGTTCGCAGATACGCAGTATTTT. Translating gives CASSLAFADTQYF.

The V gene is TRBV5-1, the J gene TRBJ2-5; D is possibly TRBD2 (6 bases). In germline, CDR1 is SGHRS, CDR2 YFSETQ. The CDR3 totals 16 residues. The V and J ends lost 0 bases and 6 bases respectively, with 18 bases between them. DNA for the CDR3: TGCGCCAGCAGCTTGGCGGCTAGCTTGGGGAGGAAGACCCAGTACTTC. It encodes CASSLAASLGRKTQYF. Combining the CDR3 with reference TRBV5-1 and TRBJ2-5 gives the whole variable domain KAGVTQTPRYLIKTRGQQVTLSCSPISGHRSVSWYQQTPGQGLQFLFEYFSETQRNKGNFPGRFSGRQFSNSRSEMNVSTLELGDSALYLCASSLAASLGRKTQYFGPGTRLLVL.

This chain links TRBV19 with TRBJ2-3; D might be TRBD2 (6 bases). Trimming removed 8 bases at V and 1 base at J, with 16 bases between. The CDR3 covers 15 residues. Per the germline V gene, CDR1 is LNHDA and CDR2 is SQIVND (reference sequence). CDR3 coding DNA: TGTGCCAGTGTCGCCCCGCGGGGTGGCACAGATACGCAGTATTTT. Its protein is CASVAPRGGTDTQYF.

The chain links TRBV6-6 to TRBJ2-7; D not certain. The V and J ends lost 5 bases and 3 bases respectively, with 8 bases between them. This CDR3 has 12 amino acids. Germline values: CDR1 MNHNY, CDR2 SVGAGI (reference sequence). The CDR3 DNA reads as TGTGCCAGCAGTCGAAACAACTACGAGCAGTACTTC. It specifies CASSRNNYEQYF.

This chain joins TRBV4-1 and TRBJ2-7; 8 bases are shared with TRBD2. The CDR3 totals 19 residues. V trimming: 4 bases; J trimming: 3 bases; junction bases outside the gene matches: 20. Germline CDR1 MGHRA, CDR2 YSYEKL. The CDR3 bases are TGCGCCAGCAGCCCTACCGGGACTAGTGGCGCCCTAATGGGCTACGAGCAGTACTTC. This translates into CASSPTGTSGALMGYEQYF.

The chain employs TRBV5-6 and TRBJ2-4; TRBD2 is a possible D gene (6 bases). In germline, CDR1 is SGHDT, CDR2 YYEEEE. CDR3 length: 15 amino acids. The V gene lost 4 bases and the J gene lost 3 bases, with 14 bases spanning the gap. In DNA, the CDR3 is TGTGCCAGCAGCACCCCTGGGGGGAGCAAAAACATTCAGTACTTC. It is translated as CASSTPGGSKNIQYF.

The rearrangement uses TRBV2 and TRBJ1-2, with 10 bases matching TRBD1. In germline, CDR1 is SNHLY, CDR2 FYNNEI. CDR3 length equals 14 residues. Trimming cost V 6 bases and J 6 bases; bases outside gene matches: 7. CDR3 region: CASRLDRGRDGYTF. As DNA, the CDR3 is TGTGCCAGCAGGCTTGACAGGGGGCGAGATGGCTACACCTTC.

The gene calls are TRBV6-1 and TRBJ2-1, with D possibly matching TRBD2 (6 bases). Trimming cost V 0 bases and J 3 bases, with 12 bases left between them. The CDR3 sequence is 16 residues long. The germline V gene encodes CDR1 MNHNS and CDR2 SASEGT. CDR3 sequence reads: CASSEAAGFIYNEQFF. The CDR3 DNA reads as TGTGCCAGCAGTGAAGCGGCGGGGTTTATCTACAATGAGCAGTTCTTC.

The chain is built from TRBV27 and TRBJ1-2; 10 nucleotides agree with TRBD1. The junction had 7 bases not matched to a gene; V was cut back by 3 bases and J by 3 bases. The CDR3 totals 16 residues. The germline gives CDR1 MNHEY, CDR2 SMNVEV (reference sequence). CDR3 region: CASSFLWTGGHYGYTF. The CDR3, as DNA: TGTGCCAGCAGTTTTCTCTGGACAGGGGGACACTATGGCTACACCTTC.

The chain uses TRBV7-9 and TRBJ2-5; TRBD2 matches at 9 bases. CDR1 and CDR2 (germline): SEHNR, FQNEAQ (reference sequence). The CDR3 extends over 14 amino acids. The V gene end was trimmed by 3 bases and the J gene end by 5 bases; junction bases not matched to a gene: 4. CDR3 DNA: TGTGCCAGCAGCTTCGCGGGGGGGCGGGAGACCCAGTACTTC. This translates into CASSFAGGRETQYF.

This chain joins TRBV28 and TRBJ1-1; 7 bases match TRBD1. This CDR3 region has 14 residues. Germline loops: CDR1 MDHEN, CDR2 SYDVKM. The trim removed 6 bases at V and 2 bases at J, leaving 6 bases unmatched. CDR3 in DNA: TGTGCCAGCAGCTCGGGACAGACTAACACTGAAGCTTTCTTT. Translation: CASSSGQTNTEAFF.

This chain connects TRBV6-1 to TRBJ1-4; 8 positions agree with TRBD1. The germline V gene encodes CDR1 MNHNS and CDR2 SASEGT. J was trimmed by 8 bases and V by 8 bases; bases with no gene match: 13. CDR3 length: 15 amino acids. The CDR3 region is CASFSDRGAGEKLFF. In DNA, the CDR3 is TGTGCCAGCTTTTCCGACAGGGGTGCAGGAGAAAAACTGTTTTTT.

This clone was seen a few times. This chain uses TRBV29-1 with TRBJ2-1, with 7 bases aligning to TRBD1. Germline loops: CDR1 SQVTM, CDR2 ANQGSEA. The ends lost 5 bases at V and 8 bases at J; junction bases unmatched: 15. The CDR3 length is 15 residues. The CDR3 DNA is TGCAGCGTTAAATCTAACAGGGACAGTAGGGATGAGCAGTTCTTC. Encoded protein: CSVKSNRDSRDEQFF.

The chain links TRBV28 to TRBJ2-7; D may be TRBD1 (6 bases). V was shortened by 3 bases and J by 6 bases, with 9 bases between the two germline ends. CDR1 and CDR2 from the germline V gene are MDHEN and SYDVKM. CDR3 length: 12 amino acids. This CDR3 is CASSFQDSEQYF. The CDR3 coding sequence is TGTGCCAGCAGTTTTCAGGACAGCGAGCAGTACTTC.

This sequence joins TRBV9 and TRBJ2-1; TRBD2 aligns across 12 bases. Germline V gene lookup returns CDR1 SGDLS and CDR2 YYNGEE. The CDR3 extends over 17 amino acids. V lost 2 bases and J lost 8; bases outside the gene matches: 11. The CDR3 loop is CASSVADGTSGLDEQFF. CDR3 nucleotide sequence: TGTGCCAGCAGCGTGGCAGACGGGACTAGCGGGCTTGATGAGCAGTTCTTC.

This clone was seen more than once but under ten times. V and J are TRBV6-5 and TRBJ1-1; D gene unclear. Germline CDR1 and CDR2: MNHEY and SVGAGI. V lost 5 bases, J lost 0 bases, and 7 bases lay in between. This CDR3 contains 13 residues. The DNA for the CDR3 is TGTGCCAGCAGTGGGCAGCTGAACACTGAAGCTTTCTTT. Its protein is CASSGQLNTEAFF.

This clone was detected only a few times. CDR3 loop: CASDRTDQETQYF. In DNA, the CDR3 is TGTGCCAGCGACAGGACAGACCAAGAGACCCAGTACTTC. The V gene is TRBV6-1, the J gene TRBJ2-5, with TRBD1 as a possible D gene (6 bases). Germline V CDR1 and CDR2: MNHNS, SASEGT. The CDR3 runs 13 residues. The V gene lost 8 bases and the J gene lost 0 bases, with 10 bases spanning the gap.

The chain has TRBV11-2 and TRBJ2-7; D call uncertain. Germline loops: CDR1 SGHAT, CDR2 FQNNGV. The CDR3 covers 14 residues. Between the trimmed V and J ends, which lost 1 base and 1 base, there was a span of 8 bases. The CDR3 reads CASSLGVGSYEQYF. CDR3 in DNA: TGTGCCAGCAGCTTAGGGGTCGGGTCCTACGAGCAGTACTTC.

V usage is TRBV27 and J usage is TRBJ1-5; no definite D call. V dropped 4 bases and J dropped 0 bases, with 7 bases sitting between them. Germline CDR1 reads MNHEY; CDR2 reads SMNVEV (reference sequence). CDR3 length: 14 residues. The DNA for the CDR3 is TGTGCCAGCAGTTACAGAGATAGCAATCAGCCCCAGCATTTT. This encodes CASSYRDSNQPQHF.

The chain employs TRBV28 and TRBJ1-5, with D hard to call. The CDR3 has 15 amino acids. The V end was cut by 3 bases, the J end by 1 base, with 10 bases between. The germline V gene has CDR1 MDHEN and CDR2 SYDVKM. CDR3 residues: CASSLPGGSNQPQHF. The CDR3 DNA sequence: TGTGCCAGCAGTTTGCCCGGAGGCAGCAATCAGCCCCAGCATTTT.

This clone was counted once. The chain carries TRBV30 and TRBJ2-3, with D possibly matching TRBD2 (5 bases). V gave up 0 bases and J gave up 9 bases, with 13 bases separating them. The CDR3 has 13 residues. The V gene's germline CDR1 is GTSNPN and CDR2 SVGIG (reference sequence). CDR3 sequence (DNA): TGTGCCTGGAGTGTACGGTCACTAGTAACGCAGTATTTT. It is translated as CAWSVRSLVTQYF.